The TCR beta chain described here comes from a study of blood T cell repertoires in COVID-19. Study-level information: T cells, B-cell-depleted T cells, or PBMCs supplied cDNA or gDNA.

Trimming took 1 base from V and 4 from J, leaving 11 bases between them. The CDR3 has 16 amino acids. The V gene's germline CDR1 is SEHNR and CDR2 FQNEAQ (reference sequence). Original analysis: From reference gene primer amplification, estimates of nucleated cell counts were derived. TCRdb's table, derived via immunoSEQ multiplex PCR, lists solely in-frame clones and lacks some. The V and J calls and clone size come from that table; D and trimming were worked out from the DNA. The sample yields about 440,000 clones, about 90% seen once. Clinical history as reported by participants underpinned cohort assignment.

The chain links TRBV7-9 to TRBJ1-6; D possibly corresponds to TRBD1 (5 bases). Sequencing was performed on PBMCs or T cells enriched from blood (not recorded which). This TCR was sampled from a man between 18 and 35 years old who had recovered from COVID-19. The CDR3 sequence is CASSLDRRGYNSPLHF. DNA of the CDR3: TGTGCCAGCAGCTTAGACAGGCGGGGATATAATTCACCCCTCCACTTT. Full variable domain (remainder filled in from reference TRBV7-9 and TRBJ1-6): DTGVSQNPRHKITKRGQNVTFRCDPISEHNRLYWYRQTLGQGPEFLTYFQNEAQLEKSRLLSDRFSAERPKGSFSTLEIQRTEQGDSAMYLCASSLDRRGYNSPLHFGNGTRLTVT.